This T cell receptor (beta chain) came from a study of shared clonotypes between healthy human individuals. CDR1 is GTSNPN, CDR2 SVGIG, per germline (reference sequence). Trimming took 5 bases from V and 1 from J, leaving 6 bases between them. There are 12 residues in the CDR3. The protocol was immunoSEQ multiplex PCR, while the TCRdb copy is restricted to in-frame clones and leaves out a portion. The sample has about 870,000 clones, 85% to 95% seen once. Naive CD8 cells lacked CD45RO and underwent positive selection for CCR7, leaving out terminally differentiated effector memory CD45RA+ cells. The clonotype was recovered from a man younger than 40 in good health. Sequencing was performed on naive CD8+ T cells sorted from blood. This sequence joins TRBV30 and TRBJ2-1, with a weak D call TRBD1 (5 bases). Written as DNA, the CDR3 is TGTGCCTGGCAGGGATCCTACAATGAGCAGTTCTTC. It yields the protein CAWQGSYNEQFF.